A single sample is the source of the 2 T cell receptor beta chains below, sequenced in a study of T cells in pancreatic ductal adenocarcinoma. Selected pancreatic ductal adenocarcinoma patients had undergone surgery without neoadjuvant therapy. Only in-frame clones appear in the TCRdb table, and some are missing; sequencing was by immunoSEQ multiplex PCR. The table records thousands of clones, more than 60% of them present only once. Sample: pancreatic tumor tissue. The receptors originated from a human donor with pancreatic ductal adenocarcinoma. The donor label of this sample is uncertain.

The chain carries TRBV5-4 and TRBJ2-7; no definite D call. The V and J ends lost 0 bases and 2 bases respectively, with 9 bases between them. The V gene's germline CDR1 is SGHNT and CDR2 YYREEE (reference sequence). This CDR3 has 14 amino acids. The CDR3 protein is CASSLAGPPYEQYF. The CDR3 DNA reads TGTGCCAGCAGCTTGGCCGGCCCCCCCTACGAGCAGTACTTC.

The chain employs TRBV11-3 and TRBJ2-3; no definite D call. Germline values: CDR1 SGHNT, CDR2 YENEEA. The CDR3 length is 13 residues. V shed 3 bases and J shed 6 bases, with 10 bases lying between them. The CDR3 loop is CASSLVFGDTQYF. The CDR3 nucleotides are TGTGCCAGCAGCTTGGTTTTCGGCGATACGCAGTATTTT.